In its sample, the clone carrying this T cell receptor (beta chain) was seen many times. This CDR3 has 18 amino acids. V was pared by 4 bases and J by 0 bases, with 11 bases of the junction left unmatched. Germline lookup yields CDR1 SEHNR and CDR2 FQNEAQ (reference sequence). This sample was taken from a study of neurological immune-mediated disorders. TCRdb re-analysed the 5' RACE reads in MiXCR, keeping a single row per CDR3 protein. The sample holds 20,000 to 30,000 distinct CDR3 sequences, roughly an eighth seen once. Stored at -80 C, 2 million PBMCs were the source of the unsorted libraries. This chain joins TRBV7-9 and TRBJ2-7; 11 bases map to TRBD2. Sequenced material: PBMCs. This receptor was identified in a woman aged 55-69 years with HTLV-1-associated myelopathy (HAM/TSP). CDR3 in DNA: TGTGCCAGCAGCTGGGAGCCACTAGCGGGGGTGAGCTCCTACGAGCAGTACTTC. Translated, it gives CASSWEPLAGVSSYEQYF.